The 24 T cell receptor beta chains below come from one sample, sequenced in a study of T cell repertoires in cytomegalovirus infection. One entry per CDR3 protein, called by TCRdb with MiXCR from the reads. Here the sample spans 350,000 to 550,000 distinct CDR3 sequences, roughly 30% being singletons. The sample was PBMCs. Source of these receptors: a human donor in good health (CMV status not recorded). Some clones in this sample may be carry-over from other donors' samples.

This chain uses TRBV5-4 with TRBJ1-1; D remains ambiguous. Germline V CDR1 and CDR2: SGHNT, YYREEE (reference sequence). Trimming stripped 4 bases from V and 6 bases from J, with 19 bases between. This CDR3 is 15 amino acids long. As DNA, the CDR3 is TGTGCCAGCAGCCCCAACTTAGGGTTTGGCGCTGAAGCTTTCTTT. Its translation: CASSPNLGFGAEAFF. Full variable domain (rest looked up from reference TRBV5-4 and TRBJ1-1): ETGVTQSPTHLIKTRGQQVTLRCSSQSGHNTVSWYQQALGQGPQFIFQYYREEENGRGNFPPRFSGLQFPNYSSELNVNALELDDSALYLCASSPNLGFGAEAFFGQGTRLTVV.

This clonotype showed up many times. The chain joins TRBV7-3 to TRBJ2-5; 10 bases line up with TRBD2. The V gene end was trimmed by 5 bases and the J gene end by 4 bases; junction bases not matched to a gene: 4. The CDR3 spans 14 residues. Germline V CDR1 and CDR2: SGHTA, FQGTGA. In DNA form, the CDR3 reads TGTGCCAGCAGCAAAGCGGGGGGGAGAGAGACCCAGTACTTC. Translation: CASSKAGGRETQYF.

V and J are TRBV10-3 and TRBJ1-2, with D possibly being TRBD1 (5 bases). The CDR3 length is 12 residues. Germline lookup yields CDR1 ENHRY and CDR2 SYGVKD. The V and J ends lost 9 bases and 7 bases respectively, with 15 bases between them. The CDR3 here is CAIADSAGGYTF. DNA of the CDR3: TGTGCCATAGCCGACAGCGCGGGTGGCTACACCTTC.

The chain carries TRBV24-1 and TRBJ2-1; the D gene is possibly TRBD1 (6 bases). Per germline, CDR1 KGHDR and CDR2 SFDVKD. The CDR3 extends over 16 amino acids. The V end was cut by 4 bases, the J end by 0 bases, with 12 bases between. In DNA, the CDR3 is TGTGCCACCAGTGACTCAACAGGGATCTCCTACAATGAGCAGTTCTTC. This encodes CATSDSTGISYNEQFF.

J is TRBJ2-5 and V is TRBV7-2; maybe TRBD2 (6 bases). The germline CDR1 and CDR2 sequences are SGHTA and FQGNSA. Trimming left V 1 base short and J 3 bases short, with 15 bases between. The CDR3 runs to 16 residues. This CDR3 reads CASSLGWDWGEETQYF. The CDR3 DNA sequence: TGTGCCAGCAGCTTAGGTTGGGACTGGGGGGAAGAGACCCAGTACTTC.

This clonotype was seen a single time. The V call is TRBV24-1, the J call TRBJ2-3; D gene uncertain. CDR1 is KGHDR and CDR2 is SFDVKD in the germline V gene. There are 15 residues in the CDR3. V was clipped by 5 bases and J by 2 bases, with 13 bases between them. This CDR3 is CATSAQSRATDTQYF. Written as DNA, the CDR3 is TGTGCCACCAGTGCCCAGAGCCGTGCCACAGATACGCAGTATTTT.

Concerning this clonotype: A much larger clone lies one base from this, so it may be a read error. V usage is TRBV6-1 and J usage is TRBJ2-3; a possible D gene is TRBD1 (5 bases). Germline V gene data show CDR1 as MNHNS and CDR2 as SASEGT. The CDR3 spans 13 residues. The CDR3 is CARSEQGRDTQYF. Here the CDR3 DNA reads TGTGCCAGAAGTGAGCAGGGTAGAGATACGCAGTATTTT.

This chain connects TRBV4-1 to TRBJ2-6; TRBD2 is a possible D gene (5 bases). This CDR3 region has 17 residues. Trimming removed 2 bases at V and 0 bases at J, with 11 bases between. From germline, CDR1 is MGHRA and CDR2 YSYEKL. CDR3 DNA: TGCGCCAGCAGCCAACGGGGAGACCTCTCTGGGGCCAACGTCCTGACTTTC. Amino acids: CASSQRGDLSGANVLTF.

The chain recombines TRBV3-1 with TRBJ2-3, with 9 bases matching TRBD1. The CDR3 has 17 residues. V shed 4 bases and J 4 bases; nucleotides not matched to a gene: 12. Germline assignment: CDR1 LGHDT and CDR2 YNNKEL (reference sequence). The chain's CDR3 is CASSPRMGQGSADTQYF. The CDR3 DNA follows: TGTGCCAGCAGCCCCAGGATGGGACAGGGTAGCGCAGATACGCAGTATTTT.

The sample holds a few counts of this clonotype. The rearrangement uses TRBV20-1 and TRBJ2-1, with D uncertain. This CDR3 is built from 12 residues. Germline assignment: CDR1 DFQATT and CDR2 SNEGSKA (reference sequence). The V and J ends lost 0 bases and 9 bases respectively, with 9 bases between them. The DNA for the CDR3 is TGCAGTGCTAGAGATCGACTTTCTGAGCAGTTCTTC. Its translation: CSARDRLSEQFF.

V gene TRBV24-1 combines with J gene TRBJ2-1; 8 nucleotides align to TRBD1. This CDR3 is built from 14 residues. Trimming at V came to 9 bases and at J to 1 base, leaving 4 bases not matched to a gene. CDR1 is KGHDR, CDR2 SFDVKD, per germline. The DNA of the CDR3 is TGTGCCACCCCTGGACAGGGTTCCTACAATGAGCAGTTCTTC. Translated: CATPGQGSYNEQFF.

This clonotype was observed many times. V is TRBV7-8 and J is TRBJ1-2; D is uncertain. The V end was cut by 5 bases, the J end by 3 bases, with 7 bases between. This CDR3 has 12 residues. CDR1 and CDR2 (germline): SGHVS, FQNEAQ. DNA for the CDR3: TGTGCCAGCAGCACCCAAGACTATGGCTACACCTTC. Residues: CASSTQDYGYTF.

CDR3 residues: CASSLGGQWDYGYTF. CDR3 bases: TGCGCCAGCAGCTTGGGTGGACAGTGGGACTATGGCTACACCTTC. The V and J genes are TRBV5-1 and TRBJ1-2, with D perhaps TRBD1 (6 bases). V was clipped by 0 bases and J by 3 bases, with 12 bases between them. This CDR3 region has 15 residues. Germline assignment: CDR1 SGHRS and CDR2 YFSETQ.

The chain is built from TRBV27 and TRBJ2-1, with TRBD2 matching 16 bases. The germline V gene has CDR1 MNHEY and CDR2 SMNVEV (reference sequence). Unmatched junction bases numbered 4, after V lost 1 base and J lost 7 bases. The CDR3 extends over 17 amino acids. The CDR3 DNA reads TGTGCCAGCAGTTTATTGGGACTAGCGGGGGGGCGGAATGAGCAGTTCTTC. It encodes CASSLLGLAGGRNEQFF.

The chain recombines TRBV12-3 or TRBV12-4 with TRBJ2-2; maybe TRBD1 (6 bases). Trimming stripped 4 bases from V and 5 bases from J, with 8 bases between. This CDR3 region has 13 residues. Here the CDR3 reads CASSSGATGELFF. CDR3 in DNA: TGTGCCAGCAGTTCAGGGGCAACCGGGGAGCTGTTTTTT.

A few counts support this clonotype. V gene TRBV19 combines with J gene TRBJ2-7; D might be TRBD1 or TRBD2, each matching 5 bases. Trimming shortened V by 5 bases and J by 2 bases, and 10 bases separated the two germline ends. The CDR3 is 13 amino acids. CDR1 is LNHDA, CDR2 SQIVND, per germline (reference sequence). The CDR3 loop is CASSAGSTYEQYF. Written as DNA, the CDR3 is TGTGCCAGTAGTGCAGGGAGCACCTACGAGCAGTACTTC.

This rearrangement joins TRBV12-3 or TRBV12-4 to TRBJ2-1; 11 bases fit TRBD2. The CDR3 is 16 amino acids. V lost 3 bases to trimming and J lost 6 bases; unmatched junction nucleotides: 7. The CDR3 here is CASSFGASGGPNEQFF. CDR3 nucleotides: TGTGCCAGCAGTTTCGGGGCTAGCGGGGGGCCCAATGAGCAGTTCTTC.

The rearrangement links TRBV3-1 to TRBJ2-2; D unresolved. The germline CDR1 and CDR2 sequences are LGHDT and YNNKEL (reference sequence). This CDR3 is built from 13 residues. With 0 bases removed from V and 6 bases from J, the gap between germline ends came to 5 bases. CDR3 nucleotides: TGTGCCAGCAGCCAAGATAGGGCCGGGGAGCTGTTTTTT. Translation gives CASSQDRAGELFF.

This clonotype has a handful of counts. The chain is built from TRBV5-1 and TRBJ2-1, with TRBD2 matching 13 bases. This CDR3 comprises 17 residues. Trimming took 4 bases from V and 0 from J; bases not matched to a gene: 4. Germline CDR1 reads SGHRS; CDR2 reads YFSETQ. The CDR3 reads CASSRGLAGASYNEQFF. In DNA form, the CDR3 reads TGCGCCAGCAGCCGCGGACTAGCGGGGGCCTCCTACAATGAGCAGTTCTTC.

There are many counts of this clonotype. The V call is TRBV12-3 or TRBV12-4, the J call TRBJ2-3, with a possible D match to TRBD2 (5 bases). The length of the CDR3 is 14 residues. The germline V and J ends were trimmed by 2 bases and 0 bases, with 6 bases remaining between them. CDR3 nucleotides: TGTGCCAGCAGTTTACGGGATAGCACAGATACGCAGTATTTT. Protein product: CASSLRDSTDTQYF.

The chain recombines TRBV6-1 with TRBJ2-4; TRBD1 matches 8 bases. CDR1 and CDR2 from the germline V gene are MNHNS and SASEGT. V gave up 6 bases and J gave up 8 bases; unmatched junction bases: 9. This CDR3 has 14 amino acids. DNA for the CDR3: TGTGCCAGCAGGCAGACAGGGGTGAAGGACATTCAGTACTTC. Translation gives CASRQTGVKDIQYF.

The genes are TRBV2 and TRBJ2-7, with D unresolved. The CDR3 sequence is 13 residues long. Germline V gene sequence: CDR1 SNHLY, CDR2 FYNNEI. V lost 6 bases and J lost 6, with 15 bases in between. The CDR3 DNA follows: TGTGCCAGCAGCCCCGCGCGCGGCTCCGAGCAGTACTTC. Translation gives CASSPARGSEQYF.

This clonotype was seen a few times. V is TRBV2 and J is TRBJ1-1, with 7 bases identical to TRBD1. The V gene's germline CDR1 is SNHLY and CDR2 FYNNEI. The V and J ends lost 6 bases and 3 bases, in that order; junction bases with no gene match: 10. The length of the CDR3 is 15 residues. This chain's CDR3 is CASSRRQGGHTEAFF. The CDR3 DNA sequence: TGTGCCAGCAGCAGAAGACAGGGAGGGCACACTGAAGCTTTCTTT.

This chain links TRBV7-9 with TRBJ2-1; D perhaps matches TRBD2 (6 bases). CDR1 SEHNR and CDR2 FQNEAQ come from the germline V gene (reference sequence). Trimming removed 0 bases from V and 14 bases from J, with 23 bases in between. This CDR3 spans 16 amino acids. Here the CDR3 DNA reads TGTGCCAGCAGCTTAGCCCCAGGAGGGAGCCCAGACACCGAGTTCTTC. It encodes CASSLAPGGSPDTEFF. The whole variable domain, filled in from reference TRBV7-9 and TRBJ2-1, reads DTGVSQNPRHKITKRGQNVTFRCDPISEHNRLYWYRQTLGQGPEFLTYFQNEAQLEKSRLLSDRFSAERPKGSFSTLEIQRTEQGDSAMYLCASSLAPGGSPDTEFFGPGTRLTVL.